The 2 T cell receptor beta chains listed next were all sequenced from one sample in a study of post-analysis software for immune sequencing data. These receptors have no identified antigens. cDNA libraries of TCR beta carried unique molecular identifiers. Each CDR3 protein is one row after TCRdb ran MiXCR on the PCR reads. The sample holds about 500,000 distinct CDR3 sequences, roughly 45% seen once. Study-wide points: Patients showed TRBV5-6, TRBV5-1 and TRBV20-1 among a few TRBV segments more frequent than in controls.

The sample consisted of blood. Receptors originate from a girl aged 5 to 17 with multiple sclerosis.

This clonotype was detected only a few times. This chain joins TRBV6-2 or TRBV6-3 and TRBJ2-1; maybe TRBD1 (6 bases). Germline assignment: CDR1 MNHEY and CDR2 SVGEGT. CDR3 length: 12 amino acids. Trimming cost V 10 bases and J 10 bases, with 17 bases left between them. CDR3 sequence reads: CAILSGVGEQFF. The CDR3 bases are TGTGCCATCCTTTCAGGGGTGGGAGAGCAGTTCTTC.

This clonotype was recorded at least ten times. The chain recombines TRBV27 with TRBJ2-1, with 10 bases lining up with TRBD2. The ends lost 2 bases at V and 15 bases at J; junction bases unmatched: 7. Germline-derived CDR1 and CDR2 are MNHEY and SMNVEV (reference sequence). The CDR3 loop spans 13 amino acids. CDR3 in amino acids: CASSLGLAGVLFF. CDR3 nucleotides: TGTGCCAGCAGTTTAGGGCTAGCGGGAGTTCTGTTCTTC.